These T cell receptor beta chains were read from a single sample in a study of post-analysis software for immune sequencing data. TCRdb fed the PCR reads into MiXCR, producing one record per CDR3 protein. Of 430,000 or so distinct CDR3 sequences listed, 35% to 45% were seen once; the top ten hold 6.5% to 8%. Sequencing was done on a sample of blood. Source of these receptors: a girl between 2 and 10 years old with multiple sclerosis. Each CDR3 is given with its conserved first and last residue. Each record gives: D gene, V gene, J gene, clone size, CDR3 length, CDR3 DNA, CDR3 protein. A D gene is named only where the DNA matches it firmly. The listing skips clone size in some rows; elsewhere it reads once, few, many or a size class.

D gene: -
V gene: TRBV2
J gene: TRBJ2-7
clone size: -
CDR3 length: 15
CDR3 DNA: TGTGCCGGGCAAGGGACCGGGACGGATCGCTACGAGCAGTACTTC
CDR3 protein: CAGQGTGTDRYEQYF

D gene: TRBD1
V gene: TRBV29-1
J gene: TRBJ2-1
clone size: -
CDR3 length: 15
CDR3 DNA: TGCAGCGTTGCAGTTCTACAGGGGGCGGAAAATGAGCAGTTCTTC
CDR3 protein: CSVAVLQGAENEQFF

D gene: -
V gene: TRBV11-2
J gene: TRBJ1-2
clone size: few
CDR3 length: 12
CDR3 DNA: TGTGCCAGCAGCTCCACGAACTATGGCTACACCTTC
CDR3 protein: CASSSTNYGYTF

D gene: TRBD1
V gene: TRBV3-1
J gene: TRBJ2-1
clone size: few
CDR3 length: 15
CDR3 DNA: TGTGCCAGCAGCCTTGGACAGGGGGTTTGGAATGAGCAGTTCTTC
CDR3 protein: CASSLGQGVWNEQFF

D gene: -
V gene: TRBV15
J gene: TRBJ1-4
clone size: -
CDR3 length: 13
CDR3 DNA: TGTGCCACCAGCTGGGGGCTGGATGAAAAACTGTTTTTT
CDR3 protein: CATSWGLDEKLFF

D gene: -
V gene: TRBV28
J gene: TRBJ2-5
clone size: -
CDR3 length: 13
CDR3 DNA: TGTGCCAGCAGTTTCTGGCTTGGAGAGACCCAGTACTTC
CDR3 protein: CASSFWLGETQYF

D gene: -
V gene: TRBV7-9
J gene: TRBJ2-1
clone size: few
CDR3 length: 17
CDR3 DNA: TGTGCCAGCAGCTTAGAGCGGTGGGGACTCGCCTACAATGAGCAGTTCTTC
CDR3 protein: CASSLERWGLAYNEQFF

D gene: TRBD1
V gene: TRBV6-6
J gene: TRBJ1-5
clone size: -
CDR3 length: 17
CDR3 DNA: TGTGCCAGCAGTTACCGGGACAGGGCTGTAAGAAATCAGCCCCAGCATTTT
CDR3 protein: CASSYRDRAVRNQPQHF

D gene: -
V gene: TRBV21-1
J gene: TRBJ2-3
clone size: few
CDR3 length: 13
CDR3 DNA: TGTGCCAGCAGCAAAATAGCAGTGGCTACGCAGTATTTT
CDR3 protein: CASSKIAVATQYF

D gene: -
V gene: TRBV30
J gene: TRBJ2-5
clone size: few
CDR3 length: 13
CDR3 DNA: TGTGCCTGGAGCGGACGGCTACAAGAGACCCAGTACTTC
CDR3 protein: CAWSGRLQETQYF

D gene: -
V gene: TRBV29-1
J gene: TRBJ2-7
clone size: few
CDR3 length: 13
CDR3 DNA: TGCAGCGTTGAGATTCAGGGGAGGAACGAGCAGTACTTC
CDR3 protein: CSVEIQGRNEQYF

D gene: TRBD1
V gene: TRBV7-3
J gene: TRBJ2-5
clone size: few
CDR3 length: 13
CDR3 DNA: TGTGCCAGCAGTCGGACAGGAAGAGAGACCCAGTACTTC
CDR3 protein: CASSRTGRETQYF

D gene: -
V gene: TRBV24-1
J gene: TRBJ1-2
clone size: few
CDR3 length: 14
CDR3 DNA: TGTGCCACCAGTGATTCCGGGACACACTATGGCTACACCTTC
CDR3 protein: CATSDSGTHYGYTF

D gene: -
V gene: TRBV20-1
J gene: TRBJ2-7
clone size: -
CDR3 length: 13
CDR3 DNA: TGCAGTGCTAGAGTGGCGGGACTGTACGAGCAGTACTTC
CDR3 protein: CSARVAGLYEQYF

D gene: -
V gene: TRBV5-1
J gene: TRBJ1-1
clone size: once
CDR3 length: 13
CDR3 DNA: TGCGCCAGCAGATCGCCCGGGAACACTGAAGCTTTCTTT
CDR3 protein: CASRSPGNTEAFF

D gene: -
V gene: TRBV10-2
J gene: TRBJ1-1
clone size: -
CDR3 length: 15
CDR3 DNA: TGCGCCAGCAGTGGGGGCACAATGTTGAGCACTGAAGCTTTCTTT
CDR3 protein: CASSGGTMLSTEAFF

D gene: -
V gene: TRBV9
J gene: TRBJ2-1
clone size: few
CDR3 length: 15
CDR3 DNA: TGTGCCAGCAGCACCTCTGGACTTTCCTACAATGAGCAGTTCTTC
CDR3 protein: CASSTSGLSYNEQFF

D gene: TRBD2
V gene: TRBV29-1
J gene: TRBJ2-1
clone size: -
CDR3 length: 13
CDR3 DNA: TGCAGCGTTGGTGGCGGGAGGGCCAATGAGCAGTTCTTC
CDR3 protein: CSVGGGRANEQFF

D gene: -
V gene: TRBV6-1
J gene: TRBJ1-1
clone size: -
CDR3 length: 13
CDR3 DNA: TGTGCCAGCCGAACGGCGTTTAACACTGAAGCTTTCTTT
CDR3 protein: CASRTAFNTEAFF

D gene: TRBD2
V gene: TRBV29-1
J gene: TRBJ2-7
clone size: few
CDR3 length: 14
CDR3 DNA: TGCAGCGTTGCACGGACTAGCGGGAGCTACGAGCAGTACTTC
CDR3 protein: CSVARTSGSYEQYF

D gene: TRBD1
V gene: TRBV27
J gene: TRBJ1-2
clone size: -
CDR3 length: 13
CDR3 DNA: TGTGCCAGCAGATTCACAGGGGTTAGTGGCTACACCTTC
CDR3 protein: CASRFTGVSGYTF

D gene: TRBD1
V gene: TRBV28
J gene: TRBJ2-5
clone size: -
CDR3 length: 15
CDR3 DNA: TGTGCCAGCAGTTTACGGTGGACAGGTCGGGAGACCCAGTACTTC
CDR3 protein: CASSLRWTGRETQYF

D gene: TRBD2
V gene: TRBV29-1
J gene: TRBJ2-2
clone size: -
CDR3 length: 17
CDR3 DNA: TGCAGCGTTACCGGACTAGCGGGGGGGCCCGTCACCGGGGAGCTGTTTTTT
CDR3 protein: CSVTGLAGGPVTGELFF

D gene: TRBD1
V gene: TRBV27
J gene: TRBJ2-7
clone size: few
CDR3 length: 15
CDR3 DNA: TGTGCCAGCAGACCGCTCCGGGACAGTCAATACGAGCAGTACTTC
CDR3 protein: CASRPLRDSQYEQYF

D gene: -
V gene: TRBV5-5
J gene: TRBJ2-1
clone size: -
CDR3 length: 16
CDR3 DNA: TGTGCCTGCAGTCGGATGGCGGAGAGCTCCTACAATGAGCAGTTCTTC
CDR3 protein: CACSRMAESSYNEQFF

D gene: -
V gene: TRBV7-3
J gene: TRBJ2-2
clone size: -
CDR3 length: 12
CDR3 DNA: TGTGCCAGCAGCTCTCAGGGCGGGGAGCTGTTTTTT
CDR3 protein: CASSSQGGELFF

D gene: TRBD2
V gene: TRBV20-1
J gene: TRBJ2-1
clone size: few
CDR3 length: 16
CDR3 DNA: TGCAGTGCTAGGGGCCCGGGGACTAGCTCTTACAATGAGCAGTTCTTC
CDR3 protein: CSARGPGTSSYNEQFF

D gene: -
V gene: TRBV7-3
J gene: TRBJ2-1
clone size: -
CDR3 length: 17
CDR3 DNA: TGTGCCAGCAGCCTTATTAGGGGGAATCGGAGGTTGAATGAGCAGTTCTTC
CDR3 protein: CASSLIRGNRRLNEQFF

D gene: -
V gene: TRBV6-5
J gene: TRBJ2-7
clone size: many
CDR3 length: 13
CDR3 DNA: TGTGCCAGCAGTTTTCGCGGGACCTACGAGCAGTACTTC
CDR3 protein: CASSFRGTYEQYF

D gene: TRBD2
V gene: TRBV7-6
J gene: TRBJ2-3
clone size: -
CDR3 length: 18
CDR3 DNA: TGTGCCAGCAGCTTAGGCCCGTCGACTAGCGCGGATCCAGATACGCAGTATTTT
CDR3 protein: CASSLGPSTSADPDTQYF

D gene: -
V gene: TRBV2
J gene: TRBJ1-2
clone size: -
CDR3 length: 13
CDR3 DNA: TGTGCCAGCAGTGAAGGGGGGGCGGATGGCTACACCTTC
CDR3 protein: CASSEGGADGYTF

D gene: TRBD1
V gene: TRBV7-2
J gene: TRBJ2-5
clone size: -
CDR3 length: 13
CDR3 DNA: TGTGCCAGCAGCTTCGACAGGGCAGAGACCCAGTACTTC
CDR3 protein: CASSFDRAETQYF

D gene: -
V gene: TRBV10-3
J gene: TRBJ1-2
clone size: few
CDR3 length: 12
CDR3 DNA: TGTGCCATCAGGGACATCAGAGATGGCTACACCTTC
CDR3 protein: CAIRDIRDGYTF

D gene: -
V gene: TRBV18
J gene: TRBJ2-5
clone size: -
CDR3 length: 14
CDR3 DNA: TGTGCCAGCTCACCACGCGAGGGGTCCGAGACCCAGTACTTC
CDR3 protein: CASSPREGSETQYF

D gene: -
V gene: TRBV6-1
J gene: TRBJ2-7
clone size: -
CDR3 length: 15
CDR3 DNA: TGTGCCAGCAGTCTAGGACGGGACCACACCTACGAGCAGTACTTC
CDR3 protein: CASSLGRDHTYEQYF

D gene: -
V gene: TRBV7-2
J gene: TRBJ1-5
clone size: -
CDR3 length: 16
CDR3 DNA: TGTGCCAGCAGCTTTAGGGGGGCTACAACCAATCAGCCCCAGCATTTT
CDR3 protein: CASSFRGATTNQPQHF